What follows are 32 T cell receptor beta chains derived from one specimen sequenced in a study of blood T cell repertoires in COVID-19. This table comes from immunoSEQ multiplex PCR, and its TCRdb copy is limited to in-frame clones, with some not included. Here the sample spans some 490,000 clones, roughly nine tenths being singletons. The specimen sequenced was PBMCs or T cells enriched from blood (not recorded which). These receptors all come from a woman aged 55-69 years who had recovered from COVID-19.

The CDR3 nucleotides are TGTGCCAGCAGCAAAGACCGGGGACAGGGACGTCCCCAATCGGCTGAAGCTTTCTTT. Its protein product is CASSKDRGQGRPQSAEAFF. The chain is built from TRBV21-1 and TRBJ1-1; the table gives TRBD1 as D, unverified against the DNA. TRBV21-1 is a recognized pseudogene. The CDR3 runs 19 residues.

J is TRBJ1-2 and V is TRBV29-1; D call uncertain. Trimming shortened V by 4 bases and J by 0 bases, and 15 bases separated the two germline ends. The CDR3 runs to 15 residues. Germline CDR1 reads SQVTM; CDR2 reads ANQGSEA. CDR3 DNA sequence: TGCAGCGTTGGGACTTTTCTAGGTACTAACTATGGCTACACCTTC. It translates to CSVGTFLGTNYGYTF.

The table lists this clone with a count of one. V usage is TRBV9 and J usage is TRBJ2-2; D might be TRBD2 (7 bases). Germline V gives CDR1 SGDLS, CDR2 YYNGEE. V lost 4 bases, J lost 4 bases, and 17 bases lay in between. The CDR3 runs 16 residues. CDR3 nucleotides: TGTGCCAGCAGCTCCTTGGGGGGGGCAATCACCGGGGAGCTGTTTTTT. The encoded protein is CASSSLGGAITGELFF.

This chain connects TRBV24-1 to TRBJ2-3; D remains unclear. V lost 4 bases and J 4 bases, leaving 11 bases between the germline ends. Looked up from germline, CDR1 is KGHDR and CDR2 is SFDVKD. The CDR3 extends over 14 amino acids. The CDR3, as DNA: TGTGCCACCAGTGACCGTAGTTTGGCAGATACGCAGTATTTT. It translates to CATSDRSLADTQYF.

The rearrangement uses TRBV7-9 and TRBJ2-7; 10 positions agree with TRBD2. Unmatched junction bases numbered 9, after V lost 4 bases and J lost 6 bases. CDR1 is SEHNR, CDR2 FQNEAQ, per germline (reference sequence). The CDR3 totals 15 residues. The CDR3 sequence: CASSSSGGPVSEQYF. As DNA, the CDR3 is TGTGCCAGCAGCTCTAGCGGGGGCCCCGTGAGCGAGCAGTACTTC.

V usage is TRBV2 and J usage is TRBJ1-2; TRBD1 aligns across 8 bases. Germline loops: CDR1 SNHLY, CDR2 FYNNEI. The CDR3 is made up of 15 amino acids. J gave up 1 base and V 9 bases, and 10 bases lay outside the gene matches. For the CDR3, the DNA is TGTGCCAGTAAACCTCAGGGGGCTGGTAACTATGGCTACACCTTC. This sequence encodes CASKPQGAGNYGYTF.

This clone is a singleton in its sample. This chain joins TRBV11-2 and TRBJ1-1; D is uncertain. Germline values: CDR1 SGHAT, CDR2 FQNNGV. V was clipped by 5 bases and J by 13 bases, with 20 bases between them. The CDR3 totals 13 residues. This chain's CDR3 is CASSGRGQFISFF. In nucleotides, the CDR3 is TGTGCCAGCAGCGGCCGAGGGCAGTTTATTAGTTTCTTT.

The chain links TRBV19 to TRBJ1-5; D is unresolved. V was clipped by 10 bases and J by 3 bases, with 13 bases between them. There are 13 residues in the CDR3. CDR1 is LNHDA and CDR2 is SQIVND in the germline V gene (reference sequence). The CDR3 DNA reads TGTGCCACCTCTGACAAGGCCAATCAGCCCCAGCATTTT. Translating it yields CATSDKANQPQHF. The entire variable domain, with the rest obtained from reference TRBV19 and TRBJ1-5, is as follows: DGGITQSPKYLFRKEGQNVTLSCEQNLNHDAMYWYRQDPGQGLRLIYYSQIVNDFQKGDIAEGYSVSREKKESFPLTVTSAQKNPTAFYLCATSDKANQPQHFGDGTRLSIL.

This clone was counted a single time. This chain links TRBV20-1 with TRBJ2-3; 10 positions match TRBD2. This CDR3 contains 15 residues. Looked up from germline, CDR1 is DFQATT and CDR2 is SNEGSKA (reference sequence). V lost 3 bases and J lost 4; bases outside the gene matches: 7. CDR3 protein: CSASGLAGVPDTQYF. The CDR3 nucleotides are TGCAGTGCTAGTGGGCTAGCGGGGGTTCCAGATACGCAGTATTTT.

The chain links TRBV3-1 (or the pseudogene TRBV3-2) to TRBJ2-1, with D possibly being TRBD2 (5 bases). The CDR3 spans 13 residues. Trimming pared 8 bases from V and 4 bases from J, leaving 12 bases between. Germline V lookup: CDR1 LGHDT, CDR2 YNNKEL (reference sequence). This CDR3 is CASGNSVYNEQFF. The CDR3, as DNA: TGTGCCAGCGGGAATAGCGTATACAATGAGCAGTTCTTC.

This chain joins TRBV18 and TRBJ1-2; D is ambiguous. V dropped 2 bases and J dropped 2 bases, with 9 bases sitting between them. Germline V gene sequence: CDR1 KGHSH, CDR2 LQKENI. CDR3 length: 14 amino acids. CDR3 amino acids: CASSPGLINYGYTF. DNA for the CDR3: TGTGCCAGCTCACCAGGACTCATCAACTATGGCTACACCTTC.

A single count supports this clone. The V gene is TRBV5-1, the J gene TRBJ1-1; the D gene is possibly TRBD1 (5 bases). Trimming pared 2 bases from V and 7 bases from J, leaving 9 bases between. The CDR3 extends over 12 amino acids. Germline V gene data show CDR1 as SGHRS and CDR2 as YFSETQ. The CDR3, as DNA: TGCGCCAGCAGCTTAGGACATGGTGAAGCTTTCTTT. It is translated as CASSLGHGEAFF.

The rearrangement links TRBV3-1 (or the pseudogene TRBV3-2) to TRBJ2-5; 8 bases are a match to TRBD1. J lost 2 bases, V lost 2 bases, and 7 bases had no gene match. In germline, CDR1 is LGHDT, CDR2 YNNKEL (reference sequence). The CDR3 runs to 16 residues. The CDR3 here is CASSQRSTGGQETQYF. The CDR3 nucleotides read TGTGCCAGCAGCCAAAGGAGCACAGGGGGTCAAGAGACCCAGTACTTC.

This chain joins TRBV7-9 and TRBJ1-3, with unresolved D. Trimming left V 2 bases short and J 4 bases short, with 9 bases between. Germline V gives CDR1 SEHNR, CDR2 FQNEAQ (reference sequence). The CDR3 runs 14 residues. The CDR3 protein is CASSLSTEGNTIYF. The CDR3 DNA reads as TGTGCCAGCAGCTTAAGCACCGAAGGAAACACCATATATTTT.

CDR3 residues: CASRSYPIGDIQYF. In DNA, the CDR3 is TGTGCCAGCAGATCCTATCCTATAGGGGACATTCAGTACTTC. The V gene is TRBV6-5, the J gene TRBJ2-4; D possibly corresponds to TRBD1 (5 bases). Germline values: CDR1 MNHEY, CDR2 SVGAGI. The CDR3 spans 14 residues. V gave up 6 bases and J gave up 8 bases, with 17 bases separating them.

This rearrangement joins TRBV4-1 to TRBJ2-3, with 7 bases lining up with TRBD1. Germline CDR1 is MGHRA and CDR2 is YSYEKL. The CDR3 loop spans 17 amino acids. V dropped 1 base and J dropped 1; count of bases not matched to a gene: 8. DNA of the CDR3: TGCGCCAGCAGCCAAGGTCCGACAGGGTTGGGCACAGATACGCAGTATTTT. Translated: CASSQGPTGLGTDTQYF.

V and J are TRBV4-1 and TRBJ1-6; D unclear. The CDR3 extends over 14 amino acids. The V end was cut by 0 bases, the J end by 8 bases, with 8 bases between. Germline V gene data show CDR1 as MGHRA and CDR2 as YSYEKL. Here the CDR3 DNA reads TGCGCCAGCAGCCAAGACCCACTTTATTCACCCCTCCACTTT. Protein sequence: CASSQDPLYSPLHF.

The rearrangement uses TRBV11-2 and TRBJ2-2; D may be TRBD2 (5 bases). The CDR3 covers 16 residues. V lost 6 bases and J 3 bases, leaving 17 bases between the germline ends. Germline V CDR1 and CDR2: SGHAT, FQNNGV. The CDR3, as DNA: TGTGCCAGCAGTCAGGCACCCGGGGTGTACACCGGGGAGCTGTTTTTT. Protein: CASSQAPGVYTGELFF.

This clone was found a few times. This chain uses TRBV30 with TRBJ2-1; D possibly corresponds to TRBD2 (6 bases). Germline V gene lookup returns CDR1 GTSNPN and CDR2 SVGIG (reference sequence). The CDR3 spans 13 residues. V was trimmed by 1 base and J by 7 bases, leaving 11 bases between them. CDR3 DNA sequence: TGTGCCTGGAGTGGCCCCGGAGGGAATGAGCAGTTCTTC. Translated: CAWSGPGGNEQFF.

The chain combines TRBV24-1 with TRBJ2-1; 9 bases fit TRBD2. V lost 5 bases, J lost 4 bases, and 2 bases stayed unmatched. CDR1 and CDR2 from the germline V gene are KGHDR and SFDVKD. The CDR3 consists of 14 residues. This chain's CDR3 is CATSGGLAYNEQFF. The CDR3 nucleotides are TGTGCCACCAGTGGAGGACTAGCGTACAATGAGCAGTTCTTC.

This chain joins TRBV5-1 and TRBJ2-7, with TRBD1 matching over 9 bases. CDR1 is SGHRS and CDR2 is YFSETQ in the germline V gene. This CDR3 is 15 amino acids long. The ends lost 3 bases at V and 2 bases at J; junction bases unmatched: 6. This CDR3 reads CASSSGQGSPYEQYF. CDR3 nucleotides: TGCGCCAGCAGCTCGGGACAGGGTTCCCCCTACGAGCAGTACTTC.

The rearrangement links TRBV24-1 to TRBJ1-2; no firm D call. The ends were cut back, 1 base at V and 10 bases at J, with 9 bases in the middle. The CDR3 covers 12 residues. CDR1 and CDR2 (germline): KGHDR, SFDVKD. Here the CDR3 reads CATSDFKRDYTF. CDR3 sequence (DNA): TGTGCCACCAGTGATTTTAAGAGGGACTACACCTTC.

The CDR3 DNA reads TGTGCCAGTAGTGAGGGAGTAGGTCCCCGTAATGAAAAACTGTTTTTT. Protein sequence: CASSEGVGPRNEKLFF. The rearrangement links TRBV19 to TRBJ1-4; unclear D gene. CDR1 and CDR2 (germline): LNHDA, SQIVND (reference sequence). Trimming pared 5 bases from V and 4 bases from J, leaving 17 bases between. CDR3 length: 16 residues.

The rearrangement links TRBV3-1 (or the pseudogene TRBV3-2) to TRBJ1-4; 10 bases agree with TRBD1. From germline, CDR1 is LGHDT and CDR2 YNNKEL (reference sequence). The CDR3 has 14 residues. With V trimmed by 3 bases and J by 8 bases, 3 bases remained unmatched. For the CDR3, the DNA is TGTGCCAGCAGCCAGACAGGGGGCGGAGAAAAACTGTTTTTT. This translates into CASSQTGGGEKLFF.

The genes are TRBV28 and TRBJ1-2; D is perhaps TRBD1 (6 bases). The CDR3 has 11 amino acids. Trimming stripped 8 bases from V and 4 bases from J, with 8 bases between. Germline V gene data show CDR1 as MDHEN and CDR2 as SYDVKM. This CDR3 reads CASGTSYGYTF. The DNA for the CDR3 is TGTGCCAGCGGGACAAGCTATGGCTACACCTTC.

The chain carries TRBV5-1 and TRBJ2-3, with D possibly matching TRBD2 (5 bases). Trimming took 0 bases from V and 4 from J, leaving 12 bases between them. This CDR3 is built from 15 residues. Per germline, CDR1 SGHRS and CDR2 YFSETQ. The CDR3 spells CASSLEGSNPDTQYF. The CDR3 nucleotides read TGCGCCAGCAGCTTGGAAGGGAGTAACCCAGATACGCAGTATTTT.

This sequence joins TRBV27 and TRBJ1-1; D may be TRBD1 (5 bases). V dropped 2 bases and J dropped 4 bases, with 11 bases sitting between them. The germline gives CDR1 MNHEY, CDR2 SMNVEV (reference sequence). The CDR3 is 14 amino acids. The CDR3 spells CASSLGGAGTEAFF. CDR3 nucleotides: TGTGCCAGCAGTTTAGGTGGGGCCGGCACTGAAGCTTTCTTT.

The chain uses TRBV5-5 and TRBJ1-2; no reliable D call. This CDR3 spans 13 amino acids. Germline V CDR1 and CDR2: SGHKS, YYEKEE (reference sequence). Trimming removed 4 bases at V and 8 bases at J, with 15 bases between. The CDR3 region is CASSPPSPPGYTF. The CDR3 DNA is TGTGCCAGCAGCCCGCCGAGCCCTCCGGGCTACACCTTC.

The rearrangement uses TRBV10-3 and TRBJ2-1; 10 bases line up with TRBD1. CDR3 size: 16 residues. Germline CDR1 reads ENHRY; CDR2 reads SYGVKD. Trimming took 0 bases from V and 8 from J; bases not matched to a gene: 7. The CDR3 coding sequence is TGTGCCATCAGTGAGTCGAGGACAGGGGGACGCTATGAGCAGTTCTTC. Its protein is CAISESRTGGRYEQFF.

The V gene is TRBV9, the J gene TRBJ2-6; 10 nucleotides match TRBD2. CDR3 size: 17 residues. Germline V lookup: CDR1 SGDLS, CDR2 YYNGEE. Trimming removed 2 bases from V and 0 bases from J; junction bases left unmatched: 2. DNA for the CDR3: TGTGCCAGCAGCGTCAGCGGGGGGGTCTCTGGGGCCAACGTCCTGACTTTC. It translates to CASSVSGGVSGANVLTF.

The rearrangement joins TRBV3-1 (or the pseudogene TRBV3-2) to TRBJ2-7, with 12 bases aligning to TRBD2. There are 17 residues in the CDR3. The junction had 10 bases not matched to a gene; V was cut back by 3 bases and J by 4 bases. CDR1 is LGHDT, CDR2 YNNKEL, per germline (reference sequence). The CDR3 DNA sequence: TGTGCCAGCAGCCATGGACTAGCGGGGTCAAAATGGTACGAGCAGTACTTC. It is translated as CASSHGLAGSKWYEQYF.

This clone showed up just once. The gene calls are TRBV7-9 and TRBJ1-1; tentative D call: TRBD1 (6 bases). The length of the CDR3 is 15 residues. Germline loops: CDR1 SEHNR, CDR2 FQNEAQ (reference sequence). Deletions cut 1 base from V and 2 bases from J, with 11 bases between. CDR3 DNA sequence: TGTGCCAGCAGCTTAGACCCACAGGGCAACACTGAAGCTTTCTTT. Its translation is CASSLDPQGNTEAFF. Supplemented by reference TRBV7-9 and TRBJ1-1, the full variable domain reads DTGVSQNPRHKITKRGQNVTFRCDPISEHNRLYWYRQTLGQGPEFLTYFQNEAQLEKSRLLSDRFSAERPKGSFSTLEIQRTEQGDSAMYLCASSLDPQGNTEAFFGQGTRLTVV.